The 18 T cell receptor beta chains below were found in one sample sequenced in a study of T cells in women clearing cervical HPV infection. Clones were read by immunoSEQ multiplex PCR, and TCRdb kept only the in-frame ones, dropping some. The table gives about 30,000 clones; the top ten clones make up around 19% of it. Sequenced input: blood buffy coat. The receptors stem from a woman between 18 and 69 years old with a cervical HPV16 infection that either progressed to CIN3+ or cleared (not recorded which).

Of note for this clone: The CDR3 end falls 3 residues outside the read, so it is completed with the germline J gene. The genes are TRBV11-3 and TRBJ2-5; perhaps TRBD2 as D (6 bases). The CDR3 runs to 15 residues. The V and J ends lost 1 base and 2 bases respectively, with 11 bases between them. The germline gives CDR1 SGHNT, CDR2 YENEEA. CDR3: CASSLAGVWQETQYF. The part of the CDR3 DNA that was read is TGTGCCAGCAGCTTAGCGGGGGTATGGCAAGAGACC.

For this clone: The read is 3 residues too short to cover the CDR3 end, so that end is filled in from the germline J gene. This chain uses TRBV7-9 with TRBJ2-4, with TRBD2 matching over 7 bases. The CDR3 spans 15 residues. CDR1 is SEHNR and CDR2 is FQNEAQ in the germline V gene (reference sequence). The CDR3 spells CASSTTGEGTYGQYF. The part of the CDR3 DNA that was read is TGTGCCAGCAGCACAACCGGGGAGGGTACCTATGGT.

On this clone itself: The sequence runs out 3 residues before the end of the CDR3; the remainder is reconstructed from the germline J gene. The chain carries TRBV15 and TRBJ2-1, with 8 nucleotides matching TRBD2. CDR3 length equals 16 residues. J was trimmed by 6 bases and V by 0 bases; bases with no gene match: 7. The V gene's germline CDR1 is LNHNV and CDR2 YYDKDF (reference sequence). The CDR3 DNA, read in part, is TGTGCCACCAGCAGAGATCTGAGCGGGGGAGGCAATGAG. It codes for CATSRDLSGGGNE. The whole CDR3 sequence reads CATSRDLSGGGNEQFF. Using reference TRBV15 and TRBJ2-1 for the parts outside the CDR3, the full variable domain is DAMVIQNPRYQVTQFGKPVTLSCSQTLNHNVMYWYQQKSSQAPKLLFHYYDKDFNNEADTPDNFQSRRPNTSFCFLDIRSPGLGDTAMYLCATSRDLSGGGNEQFFGPGTRLTVL.

Remarks on this clone: The read finishes 3 residues shy of the CDR3 end, and the germline J gene is used to complete it. The V call is TRBV11-2, the J call TRBJ2-7; 7 positions agree with TRBD1. CDR3 length: 15 residues. Germline V gives CDR1 SGHAT, CDR2 FQNNGV. After removal of 5 bases from V and 3 bases from J, the junction contained 10 bases not matched to a gene. The CDR3 sequence is CASSQTGTVNYEQYF. CDR3 DNA, as far as it was read: TGTGCCAGCAGCCAAACCGGGACAGTAAACTACGAG.

Note on this clone: The read ends 3 residues shy of where the CDR3 ends; the end is completed using the germline J gene. The chain links TRBV7-2 to TRBJ1-5; maybe TRBD1 (5 bases). In germline, CDR1 is SGHTA, CDR2 FQGNSA. Trimming removed 5 bases from V and 5 bases from J, with 16 bases in between. CDR3 length: 15 amino acids. The CDR3 sequence: CASSVGRTRDQPQHF. The sequenced part of the CDR3 DNA is TGTGCCAGCAGCGTCGGGAGAACCAGGGATCAGCCC.

A remark on this clone: The read finishes 3 residues shy of the CDR3 end, and the germline J gene is used to complete it. The chain employs TRBV7-9 and TRBJ2-3; 7 nucleotides match TRBD2. Germline V lookup: CDR1 SEHNR, CDR2 FQNEAQ (reference sequence). The CDR3 spans 14 residues. This chain's CDR3 is CASSPWGGVETQYF. CDR3 bases read: TGTGCCAGCAGCCCCTGGGGGGGTGTAGAGACG.

About this clone itself: The CDR3 end lies 3 residues beyond the end of the read and is filled in from the germline J gene. This chain links TRBV18 with TRBJ2-5; 15 bases align to TRBD2. The CDR3 runs to 17 residues. J lost 5 bases, V lost 4 bases, and 8 bases had no gene match. Germline V lookup: CDR1 KGHSH, CDR2 LQKENI. CDR3: CASSRRTSGGAVETQYF. CDR3 DNA, as far as it was read: TGTGCCAGCTCACGCCGGACTAGCGGGGGGGCTGTGGAGACC.

Details on this clone: The read finishes 3 residues shy of the CDR3 end, and the germline J gene is used to complete it. The V gene is TRBV18, the J gene TRBJ1-2; D is possibly TRBD1 (5 bases). The CDR3 has 16 residues. Per germline, CDR1 KGHSH and CDR2 LQKENI. The CDR3 spells CASSPPGGLVNNDYTF. The part of the CDR3 DNA that was read is TGTGCCAGCTCACCTCCGGGGGGACTAGTCAACAATGAC.

Note on this clone: The observed sequence ends 3 residues before the CDR3 terminus, with the missing tail filled in from the germline J gene. The V call is TRBV3-1 (or the pseudogene TRBV3-2), the J call TRBJ1-2; TRBD1 is a possible D gene (5 bases). Germline CDR1 and CDR2: LGHDT and YNNKEL (reference sequence). V was trimmed by 2 bases and J by 1 base, leaving 11 bases between them. This CDR3 contains 15 residues. The sequenced CDR3 bases are TGTGCCAGCAGCCAAATCGGGGGAATTAACTATGGC. This encodes CASSQIGGINYG. The entire CDR3 is CASSQIGGINYGYTF.

Concerning this clone: The sequence runs out 3 residues before the end of the CDR3; the remainder is reconstructed from the germline J gene. The chain has TRBV20-1 and TRBJ2-3, with 7 bases that match TRBD1. V shed 6 bases, J shed 4 bases, and the junction held 10 bases outside the gene matches. Germline CDR1 DFQATT, CDR2 SNEGSKA (reference sequence). This CDR3 spans 14 amino acids. The CDR3 loop reads CSAKKGAGSDTQYF. Incomplete CDR3 DNA: TGCAGTGCGAAGAAGGGGGCAGGATCAGATACG.

About this clone itself: Read data end 3 residues before the CDR3 end; the end is taken from the germline J gene. The chain recombines TRBV14 with TRBJ1-1, with TRBD1 matching over 7 bases. Germline CDR1 SGHDN, CDR2 FVKESK. The CDR3 is made up of 15 amino acids. V lost 3 bases and J lost 5; bases outside the gene matches: 9. The CDR3 bases that were read are TGTGCCAGCAGCCATCCCCAGGGGGTAGGAACTGAA. It specifies CASSHPQGVGTE. The complete CDR3 protein is CASSHPQGVGTEAFF.

A remark on this clone: The sequence runs out 3 residues before the end of the CDR3; the remainder is reconstructed from the germline J gene. V and J are TRBV7-3 and TRBJ1-2; 8 bases are shared with TRBD1. CDR1 is SGHTA, CDR2 FQGTGA, per germline. This CDR3 has 12 residues. The V segment lost 9 bases and the J segment 7 bases; nucleotides outside the gene matches: 7. CDR3 DNA (partial): TGTGCCAGTTCTCCAGGGGGCGGTGGC. Protein: CASSPGGGG. The complete CDR3 reads CASSPGGGGYTF. Full variable domain (outside the CDR3, taken from reference TRBV7-3 and TRBJ1-2): GAGVSQTPSNKVTEKGKYVELRCDPISGHTALYWYRQSLGQGPEFLIYFQGTGAADDSGLPNDRFFAVRPEGSVSTLKIQRTERGDSAVYLCASSPGGGGYTFGSGTRLTVV.

Concerning this clone itself: Read coverage stops 3 residues before the CDR3 terminus; the germline J gene supplies the remainder. This chain uses TRBV5-1 with TRBJ1-1, with a possible D match to TRBD1 (5 bases). This CDR3 region has 13 residues. The germline CDR1 and CDR2 sequences are SGHRS and YFSETQ. V shed 8 bases and J shed 2 bases, with 13 bases lying between them. CDR3 loop: CASYDSPNTEAFF. Partial CDR3 DNA: TGCGCCAGTTACGACAGCCCCAACACTGAA.

In regard to this clone: Coverage ceases 3 residues before the CDR3 finishes, and the germline J gene fills in the end. The chain joins TRBV4-1 to TRBJ2-3, with 9 bases identical to TRBD1. Germline V lookup: CDR1 MGHRA, CDR2 YSYEKL. The CDR3 totals 15 residues. The CDR3 reads CASSLLTGGNQPQYF. The DNA read from the CDR3 is TGCGCCAGCAGCCTCCTCACAGGGGGCAATCAGCCG.

On this clone itself: The read falls 3 residues short of the CDR3 end, and the missing part is taken from the germline J gene. The genes are TRBV11-2 and TRBJ2-1, with 8 bases fitting TRBD2. The V gene end was trimmed by 2 bases and the J gene end by 6 bases; junction bases not matched to a gene: 3. Germline V lookup: CDR1 SGHAT, CDR2 FQNNGV. The CDR3 is 14 amino acids. The CDR3 reads CASSLSGSGNEQFF. The sequenced CDR3 bases are TGTGCCAGCAGCTTAAGCGGGAGTGGCAATGAG.

Concerning this clone: Sequencing ends 3 residues short of the CDR3 end; the germline J gene provides the rest. V and J are TRBV19 and TRBJ2-1, with D unresolved. The CDR3 is 14 residues long. Trimming cost V 0 bases and J 4 bases, with 7 bases left between them. The germline V gene encodes CDR1 LNHDA and CDR2 SQIVND (reference sequence). Incomplete CDR3 DNA: TGTGCCAGTAGTATAGAAGGCCGATACAATGAG. This codes for CASSIEGRYNE. The complete CDR3 sequence is CASSIEGRYNEQFF.

Incomplete CDR3 DNA: TGTGCCAGCAGCTTAAAACAGGGCACTGAA. Its translation is CASSLKQGTE. The entire CDR3 protein reads CASSLKQGTEAFF. The rearrangement uses TRBV7-7 and TRBJ1-1, with TRBD1 as a possible D gene (6 bases). The read is 3 residues too short to cover the CDR3 end, so that end is filled in from the germline J gene. This CDR3 has 13 residues. V was shortened by 2 bases and J by 4 bases, with 8 bases between the two germline ends. Looked up from germline, CDR1 is SSHAT and CDR2 is FNYEAQ (reference sequence).

Note on this clone: Sequencing ends 3 residues short of the CDR3 end; the germline J gene provides the rest. The genes are TRBV9 and TRBJ2-1, with D possibly matching TRBD1 (5 bases). Germline assignment: CDR1 SGDLS and CDR2 YYNGEE. The CDR3 sequence is 12 residues long. Trimming removed 4 bases from V and 8 bases from J, with 10 bases in between. CDR3 DNA, as far as it was read: TGTGCCAGCAGCCTCCAGGGTCATGAG. Translation: CASSLQGHE. The whole CDR3 sequence is CASSLQGHEQFF.